The 22 T cell receptor beta chains below were found in one sample sequenced in a study of blood T cell repertoires in COVID-19. Repertoires were generated with immunoSEQ multiplex PCR, while TCRdb's copy carries only in-frame clones and drops some. The top ten clones hold about 0.87% of a sample with approximately 73,000 clones, 81% of them seen once. Material: peripheral blood. The receptors originated from a woman in her 70s with acute or convalescent COVID-19.

The genes are TRBV12-3 or TRBV12-4 and TRBJ2-2; no reliable D call. With 2 bases removed from V and 7 bases from J, the gap between germline ends came to 8 bases. The CDR3 has 13 amino acids. CDR3 sequence reads: CASSLTLVGELFF. Written as DNA, the CDR3 is TGTGCCAGCAGTTTAACCCTAGTCGGGGAGCTGTTTTTT.

A remark on this clone: The identical CDR3 is also encoded by other nucleotide sequences in the sample. The chain combines TRBV3-1 (or the pseudogene TRBV3-2) with TRBJ1-4; 8 positions match TRBD1. The CDR3 spans 15 residues. Germline values: CDR1 LGHDT, CDR2 YNNKEL (reference sequence). V lost 3 bases, J lost 8 bases, and 8 bases stayed unmatched. The CDR3 DNA sequence: TGTGCCAGCAGCCAGGGGTCAGGGGGCGGCGAAAAACTGTTTTTT. It yields the protein CASSQGSGGGEKLFF.

This chain uses TRBV6-5 with TRBJ1-1; 11 nucleotides align to TRBD1. Germline-derived CDR1 and CDR2 are MNHEY and SVGAGI. The CDR3 runs to 14 residues. J lost 11 bases, V lost 5 bases, and 10 bases had no gene match. CDR3 DNA: TGTGCCAGCAGTCTTTCCGGGACAGGGGGGACGGCTTTCTTT. Translation gives CASSLSGTGGTAFF.

V gene TRBV5-1 combines with J gene TRBJ2-1; 9 bases match TRBD1. Germline V CDR1 and CDR2: SGHRS, YFSETQ. Unmatched junction bases numbered 9, after V lost 4 bases and J lost 7 bases. The CDR3 has 15 amino acids. The CDR3 loop reads CASSVSGTGINEQFF. The CDR3 DNA follows: TGCGCCAGCAGCGTATCCGGGACAGGGATTAATGAGCAGTTCTTC.

In DNA form, the CDR3 reads TGTGCCAGCAGCCCTATCAACGTCCAAGAGACCCAGTACTTC. Translated: CASSPINVQETQYF. The V call is TRBV11-1, the J call TRBJ2-5; unclear D gene. This CDR3 contains 14 residues. Trimming left V 5 bases short and J 1 base short, with 11 bases between. Per the germline V gene, CDR1 is SGHAT and CDR2 is FQDESV (reference sequence).

This chain links TRBV7-9 with TRBJ2-3, with D possibly matching TRBD2 (5 bases). Germline V lookup: CDR1 SEHNR, CDR2 FQNEAQ (reference sequence). V was clipped by 0 bases and J by 4 bases, with 11 bases between them. The CDR3 covers 15 residues. In DNA, the CDR3 is TGTGCCAGCAGCTTAGCATCGGTTAGCGCAGATACGCAGTATTTT. It encodes CASSLASVSADTQYF.

V is TRBV12-3 or TRBV12-4 and J is TRBJ2-2, with D perhaps matching TRBD1 (6 bases). Trimming left V 7 bases short and J 6 bases short, with 9 bases between. The CDR3 length is 12 residues. CDR3 sequence reads: CASTSGAGELFF. CDR3 bases: TGTGCCAGCACCTCAGGGGCCGGGGAGCTGTTTTTT.

This chain joins TRBV24-1 and TRBJ2-2; 9 nucleotides match TRBD1. Germline V lookup: CDR1 KGHDR, CDR2 SFDVKD. The CDR3 sequence is 16 residues long. V lost 3 bases to trimming and J lost 2 bases; unmatched junction nucleotides: 3. The CDR3 sequence: CATSDTGQGNTGELFF. The CDR3, as DNA: TGTGCCACCAGTGATACGGGACAGGGTAACACCGGGGAGCTGTTTTTT.

V gene TRBV28 combines with J gene TRBJ1-5; D remains unclear. The CDR3 is made up of 15 amino acids. V lost 5 bases and J lost 0, with 11 bases in between. The germline V gene has CDR1 MDHEN and CDR2 SYDVKM. CDR3 sequence (DNA): TGTGCCAGCAGTGATCGCGGGGATAGCAATCAGCCCCAGCATTTT. This codes for CASSDRGDSNQPQHF.

The rearrangement links TRBV12-3 or TRBV12-4 to TRBJ2-6; weak D call: TRBD1 (5 bases). Trimming removed 6 bases from V and 14 bases from J, with 14 bases in between. This CDR3 has 12 amino acids. CDR3 protein: CASSRVPPFLTF. In nucleotides, the CDR3 is TGTGCCAGCAGCAGGGTGCCTCCATTCCTGACTTTC.

The sample holds a few counts of this clone. The rearrangement links TRBV19 to TRBJ1-4; D gene ambiguous. CDR1 and CDR2 from the germline V gene are LNHDA and SQIVND (reference sequence). V gave up 6 bases and J gave up 4 bases, with 6 bases separating them. This CDR3 has 12 amino acids. For the CDR3, the DNA is TGTGCCAGTAGAGCTTTTAATGAAAAACTGTTTTTT. It specifies CASRAFNEKLFF.

The J gene is TRBJ2-1, the V gene TRBV7-9, with a possible D match to TRBD1 (6 bases). V lost 4 bases and J lost 8, with 24 bases in between. The CDR3 is 17 residues long. Germline V gene data show CDR1 as SEHNR and CDR2 as FQNEAQ (reference sequence). The CDR3 sequence is CASSSPWGGTHRDEQFF. DNA for the CDR3: TGTGCCAGCAGCTCTCCCTGGGGTGGAACCCACAGGGATGAGCAGTTCTTC.

The gene calls are TRBV19 and TRBJ2-1, with 9 bases identical to TRBD2. V dropped 6 bases and J dropped 0; count of bases not matched to a gene: 3. Germline V lookup: CDR1 LNHDA, CDR2 SQIVND (reference sequence). The CDR3 loop spans 15 amino acids. CDR3 loop: CASSTAGGSYNEQFF. In nucleotides, the CDR3 is TGTGCCAGTAGCACAGCGGGGGGCTCCTACAATGAGCAGTTCTTC.

This clone was picked up one time. The chain has TRBV25-1 and TRBJ2-5, with D perhaps matching TRBD1 (5 bases). Germline CDR1 MGHDK, CDR2 SYGVNS. CDR3 length equals 18 residues. V gave up 2 bases and J gave up 2 bases, with 21 bases separating them. Here the CDR3 DNA reads TGTGCCAGCAGTGAAGGAATTACGACAGTGCCCTTACAAGAGACCCAGTACTTC. Translated, it gives CASSEGITTVPLQETQYF.

The chain is built from TRBV3-1 (or the pseudogene TRBV3-2) and TRBJ1-6; weak D call: TRBD1 (6 bases). The CDR3 consists of 15 residues. Trimming cost V 5 bases and J 6 bases, with 14 bases left between them. CDR1 and CDR2 (germline): LGHDT, YNNKEL (reference sequence). For the CDR3, the DNA is TGTGCCAGCAGCGGGACAAGGAGTCCTAATTCACCCCTCCACTTT. Translation: CASSGTRSPNSPLHF.

This clone has only a few counts. This sequence joins TRBV14 and TRBJ2-5; the match to TRBD1 covers 8 bases. This CDR3 has 14 residues. The V gene end was trimmed by 4 bases and the J gene end by 5 bases; junction bases not matched to a gene: 6. Germline CDR1 reads SGHDN; CDR2 reads FVKESK. CDR3 nucleotides: TGTGCCAGCAGCCCATGGACAGGGCGGGAGACCCAGTACTTC. Its protein is CASSPWTGRETQYF.

This chain uses TRBV6-5 with TRBJ2-5; 7 bases map to TRBD2. Trimming took 8 bases from V and 10 from J; bases not matched to a gene: 19. Germline V gene data show CDR1 as MNHEY and CDR2 as SVGAGI. The CDR3 spans 15 residues. The chain's CDR3 is CASHDQGLPNPIQYF. CDR3 coding DNA: TGTGCCAGCCATGACCAGGGACTACCCAACCCTATCCAGTACTTC.

The rearrangement uses TRBV19 and TRBJ1-6, with TRBD1 identical over 9 bases. This CDR3 has 15 residues. With 6 bases clipped from V and 8 bases from J, the junction kept 8 bases outside the gene matches. Germline V CDR1 and CDR2: LNHDA, SQIVND (reference sequence). CDR3 bases: TGTGCCAGTAGACCGGGACAGGGTAGGGATTCACCCCTCCACTTT. It encodes CASRPGQGRDSPLHF.

CDR3: CASSLWQKSMNTEAFF. The CDR3, as DNA: TGCGCCAGCAGCTTGTGGCAGAAAAGTATGAACACTGAAGCTTTCTTT. The genes are TRBV5-1 and TRBJ1-1, with D hard to call. This CDR3 is built from 16 residues. The germline gives CDR1 SGHRS, CDR2 YFSETQ. Trimming took off 1 base at V and 0 bases at J, with 13 bases between the two ends.

The V gene is TRBV2, the J gene TRBJ2-5; 7 positions agree with TRBD1. Germline CDR1 is SNHLY and CDR2 is FYNNEI. The V segment lost 4 bases and the J segment 5 bases; nucleotides outside the gene matches: 7. There are 14 residues in the CDR3. The CDR3 DNA follows: TGTGCCAGCAGTGCTGACAGGGAGTGGGAGACCCAGTACTTC. Protein product: CASSADREWETQYF.

This clone was recorded once. The V call is TRBV7-9, the J call TRBJ1-2; D perhaps matches TRBD1 (5 bases). CDR3 length equals 14 residues. Germline V CDR1 and CDR2: SEHNR, FQNEAQ (reference sequence). V was trimmed by 5 bases and J by 5 bases, leaving 15 bases between them. CDR3 residues: CASSRHQGGYGYTF. CDR3 DNA sequence: TGTGCCAGCAGCAGACATCAGGGAGGGTATGGCTACACCTTC.

The chain couples TRBV19 to TRBJ1-1, with 9 bases that match TRBD1. Germline CDR1 reads LNHDA; CDR2 reads SQIVND (reference sequence). The CDR3 runs to 14 residues. After removal of 2 bases from V and 7 bases from J, the junction contained 5 bases not matched to a gene. The CDR3 region has the DNA TGTGCCAGTAGTATAAGGACAGGGGTCGGTGAAGCTTTCTTT. Encoded protein: CASSIRTGVGEAFF.